Each of the 9 T cell receptor beta chains below was sequenced from the same sample in a study of shared clonotypes between healthy human individuals. The assay was immunoSEQ multiplex PCR, and TCRdb's table has in-frame clones only and misses some. The table records about 1 million clones, about 75% of them present only once. Sequenced: memory CD4+ T cells sorted from blood. Specified subset: CD45RA-negative fraction. All receptors derive from a man aged 18 to 29 in good health.

Worth noting for this clone: This same CDR3 is encoded by further DNA sequences in the sample. This chain uses TRBV9 with TRBJ2-5; D not resolved. The germline gives CDR1 SGDLS, CDR2 YYNGEE. The CDR3 spans 13 residues. The V gene lost 0 bases and the J gene lost 5 bases, with 8 bases spanning the gap. The CDR3, as DNA: TGTGCCAGCAGCGTAGGAGTTGGGGAGACCCAGTACTTC. Amino acid sequence: CASSVGVGETQYF. The whole variable domain, filled in from reference TRBV9 and TRBJ2-5, reads DSGVTQTPKHLITATGQRVTLRCSPRSGDLSVYWYQQSLDQGLQFLIQYYNGEERAKGNILERFSAQQFPDLHSELNLSSLELGDSALYFCASSVGVGETQYFGPGTRLLVL.

The CDR3 DNA is TGTGCCACCAGCAGAGACCCGAGCGGCGGCTACGAGCAGTACTTC. This encodes CATSRDPSGGYEQYF. The V gene is TRBV15, the J gene TRBJ2-7, with D possibly being TRBD2 (5 bases). Germline loops: CDR1 LNHNV, CDR2 YYDKDF (reference sequence). V lost 0 bases, J lost 3 bases, and 12 bases lay in between. The CDR3 loop spans 15 amino acids.

This chain joins TRBV15 and TRBJ2-4; D possibly corresponds to TRBD2 (5 bases). CDR3 size: 13 residues. Trimming took off 5 bases at V and 9 bases at J, with 14 bases between the two ends. Germline V lookup: CDR1 LNHNV, CDR2 YYDKDF (reference sequence). The chain's CDR3 is CATSGEGGSIQYF. For the CDR3, the DNA is TGTGCCACCAGCGGGGAAGGAGGTTCCATTCAGTACTTC.

CDR3 bases: TGTGCCAGCTTTACTAGCGGAACCAGGAATGAGCAGTTCTTC. Encoded protein: CASFTSGTRNEQFF. This chain joins TRBV6-5 and TRBJ2-1, with 8 bases aligning to TRBD2. Per germline, CDR1 MNHEY and CDR2 SVGAGI. The junction had 10 bases not matched to a gene; V was cut back by 8 bases and J by 7 bases. The CDR3 length is 14 residues.

This chain links TRBV5-6 with TRBJ2-7, with 10 bases aligning to TRBD1. The CDR3 contains 13 residues. With 4 bases clipped from V and 7 bases from J, the junction kept 5 bases outside the gene matches. Germline V gives CDR1 SGHDT, CDR2 YYEEEE. The CDR3 region has the DNA TGTGCCAGCAGCCCGGGACAGGGGAGGGAGCAGTACTTC. Its translation: CASSPGQGREQYF.

CDR3 region: CASSQVGGLETQYF. CDR3 coding DNA: TGTGCCAGCAGCCAGGTGGGGGGGCTGGAGACCCAGTACTTC. The chain uses TRBV7-9 and TRBJ2-5, with a weak D call TRBD2 (7 bases). The germline V gene has CDR1 SEHNR and CDR2 FQNEAQ (reference sequence). CDR3 size: 14 residues. The V end was cut by 5 bases, the J end by 5 bases, with 15 bases between.

The chain links TRBV2 to TRBJ1-1, with D possibly matching TRBD1 (5 bases). Germline V gene lookup returns CDR1 SNHLY and CDR2 FYNNEI. The CDR3 runs 12 residues. V was pared by 2 bases and J by 10 bases, with 11 bases between. The CDR3 region has the DNA TGTGCCAGCAGTGAACCAGGAGGGGCAGCTTTCTTT. This translates into CASSEPGGAAFF.

V and J are TRBV4-1 and TRBJ2-7; no clear D. Germline V lookup: CDR1 MGHRA, CDR2 YSYEKL. This CDR3 comprises 13 residues. Trimming removed 3 bases at V and 7 bases at J, with 13 bases between. CDR3 sequence: CASSQSILGEQYF. The CDR3 DNA reads TGCGCCAGCAGCCAGTCGATTTTGGGAGAGCAGTACTTC.

The sample holds one count of this clone. J is TRBJ2-5 and V is TRBV5-1, with D perhaps matching TRBD2 (5 bases). CDR1 SGHRS and CDR2 YFSETQ come from the germline V gene. The ends were cut back, 1 base at V and 5 bases at J, with 12 bases in the middle. This CDR3 spans 14 amino acids. The CDR3 loop is CASSLQGSGETQYF. CDR3 DNA: TGCGCCAGCAGCTTGCAAGGGAGCGGCGAGACCCAGTACTTC.